A selection of T cell receptor beta chains follows, all from one sample in a study of shared T cell receptors in the human thymus. Sequenced by immunoSEQ multiplex PCR; TCRdb stores in-frame clones only, minus some. The top ten hold 0.008% to 0.011% of the sample, which has roughly 700,000 clones, approximately 87% seen once. The same sample was also used in a study of human thymus T cells.

Sequenced material: thymocytes. These receptors all stem from a boy younger than two with a congenital heart defect. The CDR3 runs from the conserved cysteine through the conserved F or W. The D gene is left open where the match is weak. For some rows the clone size is stated as once, few or many, or as a class when expanded; others skip it.

>TRBJ1-6|NA|TRBV6-6|16|NA
TGTGCCAGCAGTTACCTCACCGGGGACATGGAGTCACCCCTCCACTTT
CASSYLTGDMESPLHF
>TRBJ2-7|NA|TRBV28|15|TRBD1
TGTGCCAGCAAGGGGACGGGACAGGCCCCTTGGGAGCAGTACTTC
CASKGTGQAPWEQYF
>TRBJ2-1|NA|TRBV5-4|13|NA
TGTGCCAGCAGCTTGAATAGCACCTATGAGCAGTTCTTC
CASSLNSTYEQFF
>TRBJ2-2|NA|TRBV4-3|17|TRBD2
TGCGCCAGCAGCCAAGGACTAGCGGGAGTCAACACCGGGGAGCTGTTTTTT
CASSQGLAGVNTGELFF
>TRBJ2-1|once|TRBV27|13|NA
TGTGCCAGCAGGAGACTCTTGTACAATGAGCAGTTCTTC
CASRRLLYNEQFF
>TRBJ2-5|NA|TRBV6-7|17|NA
TGTGCCAGCAGTCCTAGGGGGACGAGGGTCCCACAAGAGACCCAGTACTTC
CASSPRGTRVPQETQYF
>TRBJ1-1|NA|TRBV30|18|NA
TGTGCCTGGAGTGTAAATAATCTCAGGGGACTAATGAACACTGAAGCCTTCTTT
CAWSVNNLRGLMNTEAFF
>TRBJ1-4|NA|TRBV30|16|TRBD1
TGTGCCTGGAGTGTACAGTCAGGGGGGACTAATGAAAAACTGTTTTTT
CAWSVQSGGTNEKLFF
>TRBJ1-2|NA|TRBV7-9|11|NA
TGTGCCAGCAGCTTTGGGGCTGGCTACACCTTC
CASSFGAGYTF
>TRBJ2-7|NA|TRBV27|16|NA
TGTGCCAGCAGTTTAGGAGGTTCGGAGCGACCCAACGAGCAGTACTTC
CASSLGGSERPNEQYF
>TRBJ2-7|NA|TRBV7-2|15|NA
TGTGCCAGCAGCCCCCCTAGACAGGTCTCCTACGAGCAGTACTTC
CASSPPRQVSYEQYF
>TRBJ1-1|once|TRBV4-3|16|NA
TGCGCCAGCAGCCAAGAACGAGGCGGATCGAACACTGAAGCTTTCTTT
CASSQERGGSNTEAFF
>TRBJ2-3|NA|TRBV27|16|TRBD2
TGTGCCAGCTTTGCGGCGGGCGGGAGGGGGACAGATACGCAGTATTTT
CASFAAGGRGTDTQYF
>TRBJ1-5|NA|TRBV19|16|NA
TGTGCCAGTAGTATTCCCGGGGAGGCTAGCAATCAGCCCCAGCATTTT
CASSIPGEASNQPQHF
>TRBJ2-2|NA|TRBV14|16|TRBD1
TGTGCCAGCAGCCCCCCGGGACAGGGGTACACCGGGGAGCTGTTTTTT
CASSPPGQGYTGELFF
>TRBJ2-3|NA|TRBV7-8|15|TRBD1
TGTGCCAGCAGCTCTACAGGGGTTAGCACAGATACGCAGTATTTT
CASSSTGVSTDTQYF
>TRBJ2-7|once|TRBV7-9|18|TRBD2
TGTGCCAGCAGCTTACCGGGACTAGCGGGAGATCGCGTCTACGAGCAGTACTTC
CASSLPGLAGDRVYEQYF
>TRBJ2-2|NA|TRBV19|14|TRBD1
TGTGCCAATTCCGGGACAGTCAACACCGGGGAGCTGTTTTTT
CANSGTVNTGELFF
>TRBJ2-6|once|TRBV23-1|16|TRBD1
TGCGCCAGCCCCAGAAGCAGGGGGCCTGGGGCCAACGTCCTGACTTTC
CASPRSRGPGANVLTF
>TRBJ2-7|NA|TRBV9|11|NA
TGTGCCAGCAGCGCCGGGAACGAGCAGTACTTC
CASSAGNEQYF
>TRBJ1-2|NA|TRBV7-9|14|NA
TGTGCCAGCAGCTTCCCCTCGGGGGGCTATGGCTACACCTTC
CASSFPSGGYGYTF
>TRBJ2-3|NA|TRBV7-2|14|TRBD1
TGTGCCAGCAGCACAGACAGGGGCACAGATACGCAGTATTTT
CASSTDRGTDTQYF
>TRBJ2-2|NA|TRBV4-2|15|TRBD1
TGTGCCAGCAGCCAAGACAGGGGGCACACCGGGGAGCTGTTTTTT
CASSQDRGHTGELFF
>TRBJ2-3|NA|TRBV29-1|11|NA
TGCAGCGTTGAATTGGCCGATACGCAGTATTTT
CSVELADTQYF
>TRBJ1-1|NA|TRBV20-1|9|NA
TGCAGTGCTAGACGGGGGGCGTTCTTT
CSARRGAFF
>TRBJ2-2|NA|TRBV6-1|13|NA
TGTGCCAGCAGTGAAGAGGAGGCCGGGGAGCTGTTTTTT
CASSEEEAGELFF
>TRBJ1-5|NA|TRBV7-2|16|TRBD1
TGTGCCAGCAGCTTAGCCGGGACAGAAACAAATCAGCCCCAGCATTTT
CASSLAGTETNQPQHF
>TRBJ1-2|NA|TRBV11-2|15|NA
TGTGCCAGCAGCTTAGTAGGCGGGGGGGACCTCGGCTACACCTTC
CASSLVGGGDLGYTF